This is a list of T cell receptor beta chains from one sample in a study of cytomegalovirus exposure and HLA in healthy donors. Generated by immunoSEQ multiplex PCR, the TCRdb table keeps only in-frame clones and is missing some. The data contain approximately 160,000 clones, around 65% of them singletons. The sequenced sample was PBMCs. These receptors were taken from a woman between 40 and 50 years old in good health and CMV-seropositive. Both conserved end residues are trimmed from each CDR3.

>TRBV4-1|TRBJ2-3
ASSPQTSGVHTDTQY
>TRBV6-5|TRBJ1-4
ASSDYRNEKLF
>TRBV27|TRBJ1-2
ASSLSAGGGFYGYT
>TRBV4-3|TRBJ1-2
ASSQVGRGYGYT
>TRBV2|TRBJ2-5
ASSWTGGRQETQY
>TRBV15|TRBJ2-7
ATSRTRGPTYEQY
>TRBV9|TRBJ2-1
ASSVGVRGRLAGYNEQF
>TRBV9|TRBJ1-2
ASSAGGASYGYT
>TRBV5-8|TRBJ2-5
ASSLWGAGDQETQY
>TRBV28|TRBJ2-7
ASISESYEQY
>TRBV11-1|TRBJ1-2
ASSPAGRISSYT
>TRBV11-2|TRBJ1-1
ASSLRWGEGTEAF
>TRBV6-6|TRBJ2-7
ASRPGTNSYEQY
>TRBV9|TRBJ2-3
ASTFMGGTTDTQY
>TRBV5-1|TRBJ1-1
ASSLFQGDTEAF
>TRBV10-3|TRBJ2-5
AISESEGQETQY
>TRBV4-2|TRBJ2-7
ASSRSGTSPREQY
>TRBV7-6|TRBJ2-5
ASSTGQFRTQY
>TRBV4-3|TRBJ2-7
ASSQDSGGGRREQY
>TRBV27|TRBJ1-1
ASSRTGNTEAF
>TRBV20-1|TRBJ2-1
SARDRSKQF
>TRBV7-2|TRBJ1-5
ASSFSGGGQPQH
>TRBV9|TRBJ2-3
ASSVTPGQGATDTQY
>TRBV6-5|TRBJ1-1
ASSRDSPMNTEAF
>TRBV28|TRBJ2-7
ASSLYRNYEQY
>TRBV5-6|TRBJ1-6
ASSFAGTRDSPLH
>TRBV25-1|TRBJ1-5
ASSATGTGWGQPQH
>TRBV7-2|TRBJ2-1
ASSLEASETYNEQF
>TRBV7-7|TRBJ1-2
ASSEATRGAGYGYT
>TRBV27|TRBJ1-2
ASSSVKGGDYGYT
>TRBV7-2|TRBJ1-1
ASSPDRPQLGGNTEAF
>TRBV9|TRBJ2-1
ASSVGASGNNEQF
>TRBV19|TRBJ2-3
ASRGLGSDTQY
>TRBV7-3|TRBJ2-2
ASRFITGELF
>TRBV2|TRBJ1-1
ASSADRGAF
>TRBV7-3|TRBJ2-5
ASSIGQGQETQY
>TRBV7-9|TRBJ1-5
ASSATDSNQPQH
>TRBV7-9|TRBJ1-1
SSSSSGGGTEAF
>TRBV7-9|TRBJ1-2
ASRQGREGNGYT
>TRBV25-1|TRBJ1-1
ASDNGVLNTEAF
>TRBV19|TRBJ1-1
ASSIFRNTEAF
>TRBV7-3|TRBJ2-1
ASSFGGHEQF
>TRBV7-3|TRBJ2-2
ASSPDSGELF
>TRBV27|TRBJ1-2
ASSLAGGSYGYT
>TRBV28|TRBJ1-2
ASSSDLPFVGYT
>TRBV9|TRBJ2-1
ASSVGDNYNEQF
>TRBV4-2|TRBJ2-3
ASSQELGLAKDTQY
>TRBV18|TRBJ1-2
ASSPDRGGGGYT
>TRBV4-1|TRBJ2-1
ASSQGGGESTYNEQF
>TRBV2|TRBJ2-4
ASRGLAGGTAKNIQY